Described below is a single T cell receptor (beta chain) sequence and its context. Generated by immunoSEQ multiplex PCR, the TCRdb table keeps only in-frame clones and is missing some. The table lists under 250,000 clones, about 83% of them singletons. This record belongs to a study of blood T cell repertoires in COVID-19. Study as a whole: Some COVID-19 samples were acute and others convalescent; all came from the United States, Italy and Spain. PBMCs, B-cell-depleted T cells, or T cells provided the cDNA or gDNA that made up the material.

Enrolled during active infection, Seattle patients were then followed longitudinally. The CDR3 has 11 residues. Unmatched junction bases numbered 1, after V lost 5 bases and J lost 4 bases. CDR1 and CDR2 (germline): SQVTM, ANQGSEA. This rearrangement joins TRBV29-1 to TRBJ1-1; 7 nucleotides line up with TRBD1. The source of this sequence is an elderly woman with COVID-19, enrolled during active disease. Sequenced: peripheral blood. The CDR3 nucleotides read TGCAGCGTTTCAGGGGGCACTGAAGCTTTCTTT. Residues: CSVSGGTEAFF.